This TCR beta chain originates from a study of blood T cell repertoires in COVID-19. Study details: Some COVID-19 samples were acute and others convalescent; all came from the United States, Italy and Spain. From T cells, B-cell-depleted T cells, or PBMCs came the material, which was cDNA or gDNA.

Original processing methods: For nucleated cells, counts were estimated from reference gene primer amplification. Produced via immunoSEQ multiplex PCR; TCRdb's table is partial and in-frame only. V, J and clone size reflect that table, while D and trimming were determined from the DNA. The repertoire consists of about 430,000 clones, with about 88% occurring once and the leading ten covering approximately 1.5%. The germline V gene has CDR1 SGHVS and CDR2 FQNEAQ. The CDR3 runs 13 residues. V lost 4 bases and J 3 bases, leaving 7 bases between the germline ends. The sequenced sample was PBMCs or T cells enriched from blood (not recorded which). The sequence was collected from a woman aged 18-29 years who had been exposed to COVID-19. The chain links TRBV7-8 to TRBJ1-5; a possible D gene is TRBD1 (5 bases). The CDR3 loop is CASSSTVNQPQHF. In DNA, the CDR3 is TGTGCCAGCAGCTCGACAGTCAATCAGCCCCAGCATTTT.